What follows are 30 T cell receptor beta chains derived from one specimen sequenced in a study of early T cells in non-severe SARS-CoV-2 infection. TCRdb used MiXCR to reprocess the 5' RACE reads, holding one entry per CDR3 protein. The sample holds tens of thousands of distinct CDR3 sequences, 4.8% seen once. Material for sequencing was whole blood. These receptors all stem from an adult who was a healthcare worker with PCR-confirmed SARS-CoV-2 infection or an uninfected control (not recorded which).

This clonotype was counted at least ten times. The genes are TRBV11-2 and TRBJ1-2; D gene uncertain. This CDR3 is 16 amino acids long. Germline CDR1 reads SGHAT; CDR2 reads FQNNGV. Trimming stripped 1 base from V and 0 bases from J, with 12 bases between. CDR3: CASSLVQSTSNYGYTF. In DNA, the CDR3 is TGTGCCAGCAGCTTAGTCCAGTCTACCTCTAACTATGGCTACACCTTC.

In its sample, this clonotype was seen a few times. This chain uses TRBV12-3 or TRBV12-4 with TRBJ2-2, with D tentatively TRBD1 (6 bases). Deletions cut 4 bases from V and 0 bases from J, with 15 bases between. The CDR3 is 17 residues long. The CDR3 DNA reads TGTGCCAGCAGTTCCTATCCGGGACACGCGAACACCGGGGAGCTGTTTTTT. Translated: CASSSYPGHANTGELFF.

This clonotype was seen more than once but under ten times. The V gene is TRBV18, the J gene TRBJ1-4; D is ambiguous. The germline CDR1 and CDR2 sequences are KGHSH and LQKENI. The CDR3 has 16 amino acids. V shed 3 bases and J shed 2 bases, with 13 bases lying between them. The CDR3 reads CASSPRTVLTNEKLFF. CDR3 DNA: TGTGCCAGCTCACCTAGGACGGTTCTGACTAATGAAAAACTGTTTTTT.

The J gene is TRBJ2-7, the V gene TRBV9; TRBD2 aligns across 11 bases. CDR1 SGDLS and CDR2 YYNGEE come from the germline V gene. J gave up 5 bases and V 4 bases, and 11 bases lay outside the gene matches. The CDR3 has 16 residues. The CDR3: CASSPGTSGRGHEQYF. In DNA form, the CDR3 reads TGTGCCAGCAGCCCAGGAACTAGCGGGAGAGGCCACGAGCAGTACTTC.

This clonotype was seen a handful of times. This sequence joins TRBV7-2 and TRBJ1-1, with 11 bases matching TRBD1. The length of the CDR3 is 17 residues. The germline V gene has CDR1 SGHTA and CDR2 FQGNSA. Germline trimming cut 2 bases from V and 0 bases from J; bases unmatched to any gene: 5. The CDR3 protein is CASSLQDRGRLNTEAFF. Written as DNA, the CDR3 is TGTGCCAGCAGCTTACAGGACAGGGGGCGTTTGAACACTGAAGCTTTCTTT.

This clonotype was seen ten or more times. The chain combines TRBV5-1 with TRBJ2-7; D is ambiguous. Germline V gives CDR1 SGHRS, CDR2 YFSETQ. Between the trimmed V and J ends, which lost 4 bases and 2 bases, there was a span of 16 bases. The CDR3 length is 15 residues. The CDR3 spells CASSGKKAGTYEQYF. As DNA, the CDR3 is TGCGCCAGCAGCGGGAAGAAAGCTGGGACCTACGAGCAGTACTTC.

This clonotype was seen repeatedly, ten times or more. The V gene is TRBV2, the J gene TRBJ1-5, with 8 bases aligning to TRBD1. V lost 6 bases to trimming and J lost 6 bases; unmatched junction nucleotides: 10. CDR1 is SNHLY, CDR2 FYNNEI, per germline. The CDR3 consists of 15 residues. CDR3 in amino acids: CASSLGQGSGQPQHF. In DNA, the CDR3 is TGTGCCAGCAGCCTCGGACAGGGCTCGGGTCAGCCCCAGCATTTT.

This clonotype was found a few times. CDR3 loop: CASSWIDGNTEAFF. CDR3 bases: TGCGCCAGCAGCTGGATTGATGGGAACACTGAAGCTTTCTTT. V usage is TRBV5-1 and J usage is TRBJ1-1, with D hard to call. Germline V lookup: CDR1 SGHRS, CDR2 YFSETQ. Trimming removed 3 bases from V and 1 base from J, with 10 bases in between. The CDR3 has 14 amino acids.

In its sample, this clonotype was seen a few times. The V call is TRBV19, the J call TRBJ2-3; 9 nucleotides align to TRBD2. The CDR3 contains 17 residues. Losses at the gene ends were 9 bases for V and 5 bases for J; bases not matched to a gene: 18. In germline, CDR1 is LNHDA, CDR2 SQIVND (reference sequence). In DNA, the CDR3 is TGTGCCAGCACCCGGATCGCGGGGGGGCATCTAGAAGATACGCAGTATTTT. Amino acids: CASTRIAGGHLEDTQYF.

This clonotype was detected a few times. The chain uses TRBV28 and TRBJ1-2; weak D call: TRBD1 (5 bases). Germline V gene sequence: CDR1 MDHEN, CDR2 SYDVKM. V lost 3 bases to trimming and J lost 4 bases, with 6 bases between them. The CDR3 extends over 12 amino acids. DNA of the CDR3: TGTGCCAGCAGTTTGGGGGGCTATGGCTACACCTTC. Its protein is CASSLGGYGYTF.

This clonotype was detected ten times or more. J is TRBJ2-5 and V is TRBV28, with 7 bases matching TRBD1. CDR3 size: 18 residues. J lost 0 bases, V lost 1 base, and 11 bases had no gene match. Germline V gives CDR1 MDHEN, CDR2 SYDVKM. The CDR3 spells CASSLLWAGGSHQETQYF. CDR3 nucleotide sequence: TGTGCCAGCAGTTTATTATGGGCAGGGGGAAGTCACCAAGAGACCCAGTACTTC.

This clonotype was observed many times. V and J are TRBV20-1 and TRBJ2-3; maybe TRBD2 (5 bases). There are 14 residues in the CDR3. Trimming shortened V by 2 bases and J by 1 base, and 10 bases separated the two germline ends. From germline, CDR1 is DFQATT and CDR2 SNEGSKA (reference sequence). The CDR3 loop reads CSARTGVGTDTQYF. The CDR3 region has the DNA TGCAGTGCTAGAACCGGGGTTGGCACAGATACGCAGTATTTT.

This clonotype has a count of ten or more. This chain links TRBV5-1 with TRBJ2-5, with D possibly being TRBD2 (5 bases). Germline V CDR1 and CDR2: SGHRS, YFSETQ. Between the trimmed V and J ends, which lost 0 bases and 5 bases, there was a span of 11 bases. This CDR3 is 14 amino acids long. CDR3 protein: CASSLGTSGETQYF. The CDR3 DNA reads as TGCGCCAGCAGCTTGGGCACGAGCGGTGAGACCCAGTACTTC.

In this sample, this clonotype turned up many times. This chain uses TRBV24-1 with TRBJ2-3; TRBD1 or TRBD2 may be the D gene (5 bases each). The CDR3 has 17 amino acids. The V end lost 2 bases, the J end lost 0 bases, and 14 bases lay between the germline ends. Germline loops: CDR1 KGHDR, CDR2 SFDVKD. The CDR3 DNA is TGTGCCACCAGTGATTGGGGGAGACCCACTAGCACAGATACGCAGTATTTT. This encodes CATSDWGRPTSTDTQYF.

This clonotype occurred a few times. The chain uses TRBV4-1 and TRBJ2-3; 8 bases fit TRBD1. Looked up from germline, CDR1 is MGHRA and CDR2 is YSYEKL. This CDR3 has 18 residues. The trim removed 1 base at V and 4 bases at J, leaving 13 bases unmatched. CDR3 DNA: TGCGCCAGCAGCCAAGGTCCCCTCGGGACAGGCAGGGCAGATACGCAGTATTTT. Translated: CASSQGPLGTGRADTQYF.

This clonotype was seen more than once but under ten times. The CDR3 DNA reads TGTGCCTGGAGTGTATCAGGGGGTGATAATGAAAAACTGTTTTTT. This sequence encodes CAWSVSGGDNEKLFF. The rearrangement links TRBV30 to TRBJ1-4; 7 nucleotides line up with TRBD1. V gave up 0 bases and J gave up 4 bases; unmatched junction bases: 5. Germline V CDR1 and CDR2: GTSNPN, SVGIG (reference sequence). The CDR3 loop spans 15 amino acids.

This clonotype was recorded many times. The chain joins TRBV7-9 to TRBJ1-5; D is ambiguous. The V gene lost 1 base and the J gene lost 5 bases, with 6 bases spanning the gap. The length of the CDR3 is 13 residues. CDR1 and CDR2 (germline): SEHNR, FQNEAQ (reference sequence). CDR3 coding DNA: TGTGCCAGCAGCTTAGTCGCTCATCAGCCCCAGCATTTT. Encoded protein: CASSLVAHQPQHF.

This chain links TRBV7-3 with TRBJ2-7; a weak D match, TRBD2 (5 bases). Germline V CDR1 and CDR2: SGHTA, FQGTGA. Trimming left V 4 bases short and J 6 bases short, with 10 bases between. The CDR3 is 12 amino acids. The CDR3: CASSSNGGEQYF. CDR3 coding DNA: TGTGCCAGCAGCTCCAATGGAGGCGAGCAGTACTTC.

This clonotype showed up many times. The V and J genes are TRBV6-1 and TRBJ2-3; no firm D call. The V and J ends lost 7 bases and 2 bases respectively, with 7 bases between them. The V gene's germline CDR1 is MNHNS and CDR2 SASEGT. The CDR3 totals 12 residues. CDR3 nucleotides: TGTGCCAGCACTCGGCCCACAGATACGCAGTATTTT. The encoded protein is CASTRPTDTQYF.

A few counts support this clonotype. The chain links TRBV29-1 to TRBJ2-1; either TRBD1 or TRBD2 may supply D (6 bases each). This CDR3 contains 15 residues. CDR1 and CDR2 from the germline V gene are SQVTM and ANQGSEA. The germline V and J ends were trimmed by 7 bases and 9 bases, with 25 bases remaining between them. In DNA, the CDR3 is TGCAGCGCCTCCTTTTTTGGGGGGCAAAGTGGTGAGCAGTTCTTC. The encoded protein is CSASFFGGQSGEQFF.

The rearrangement joins TRBV15 to TRBJ2-7; D is unclear. The CDR3 loop spans 11 amino acids. Deletions cut 5 bases from V and 9 bases from J, with 11 bases between. CDR1 and CDR2 (germline): LNHNV, YYDKDF (reference sequence). Here the CDR3 DNA reads TGTGCCACCAGCCTCCCCGGAGTGCAGTACTTC. Translation: CATSLPGVQYF.

V gene TRBV28 combines with J gene TRBJ2-5; D gene uncertain. This CDR3 is 13 amino acids long. CDR1 is MDHEN and CDR2 is SYDVKM in the germline V gene. Trimming shortened V by 3 bases and J by 1 base, and 6 bases separated the two germline ends. CDR3: CASSFPAQETQYF. The CDR3 nucleotides read TGTGCCAGCAGTTTCCCAGCCCAAGAGACCCAGTACTTC.

This clonotype has ten or more counts. This chain uses TRBV5-4 with TRBJ1-2, with 12 positions matching TRBD1. The ends lost 4 bases at V and 8 bases at J; junction bases unmatched: 12. From germline, CDR1 is SGHNT and CDR2 YYREEE (reference sequence). The CDR3 is 16 amino acids. CDR3 nucleotides: TGTGCCAGCAGCCCCACCGGGACAGGGGGCGGGGGCGGCTACACCTTC. Protein sequence: CASSPTGTGGGGGYTF.

This chain uses TRBV5-5 with TRBJ1-1, with unresolved D. V was pared by 1 base and J by 0 bases, with 7 bases between. Germline lookup yields CDR1 SGHKS and CDR2 YYEKEE (reference sequence). This CDR3 spans 14 amino acids. The CDR3 loop is CASSLLEMNTEAFF. As DNA, the CDR3 is TGTGCCAGCAGCTTGTTGGAGATGAACACTGAAGCTTTCTTT. The entire variable domain, with the rest obtained from reference TRBV5-5 and TRBJ1-1, is as follows: DAGVTQSPTHLIKTRGQQVTLRCSPISGHKSVSWYQQVLGQGPQFIFQYYEKEERGRGNFPDRFSARQFPNYSSELNVNALLLGDSALYLCASSLLEMNTEAFFGQGTRLTVV.

This clonotype was counted a few times. The genes are TRBV20-1 and TRBJ1-2; a weak D match, TRBD1 (5 bases). The CDR3 covers 11 residues. The V end lost 6 bases, the J end lost 5 bases, and 10 bases lay between the germline ends. Germline V gene sequence: CDR1 DFQATT, CDR2 SNEGSKA (reference sequence). CDR3 in amino acids: CSAQGGYGYTF. The CDR3, as DNA: TGCAGTGCGCAGGGAGGGTATGGCTACACCTTC.

The chain has TRBV29-1 and TRBJ2-5; D possibly uses TRBD1 or TRBD2 (5 bases each). CDR1 SQVTM and CDR2 ANQGSEA come from the germline V gene. V was pared by 4 bases and J by 7 bases, with 13 bases between. The CDR3 runs to 12 residues. The CDR3 reads CSVVPGTGTQYF. CDR3 nucleotides: TGCAGCGTTGTACCCGGGACGGGGACCCAGTACTTC.

This clonotype was recorded at least ten times. The chain employs TRBV18 and TRBJ2-1; 10 bases map to TRBD1. Germline trimming cut 3 bases from V and 10 bases from J; bases unmatched to any gene: 9. Germline values: CDR1 KGHSH, CDR2 LQKENI. The CDR3 runs to 15 residues. The CDR3 here is CASSPGQGRDREQFF. The CDR3, as DNA: TGTGCCAGCTCACCGGGACAGGGGCGCGACAGGGAGCAGTTCTTC.

In its sample, this clonotype was seen many times. The chain carries TRBV5-1 and TRBJ1-1, with 8 bases lining up with TRBD1. The V gene end was trimmed by 4 bases and the J gene end by 5 bases; junction bases not matched to a gene: 4. Germline assignment: CDR1 SGHRS and CDR2 YFSETQ. The CDR3 has 13 amino acids. The CDR3 bases are TGCGCCAGCAGCCCCGGGACAGGTACTGAAGCTTTCTTT. This translates into CASSPGTGTEAFF. Filled out from reference TRBV5-1 and TRBJ1-1, the complete variable domain reads KAGVTQTPRYLIKTRGQQVTLSCSPISGHRSVSWYQQTPGQGLQFLFEYFSETQRNKGNFPGRFSGRQFSNSRSEMNVSTLELGDSALYLCASSPGTGTEAFFGQGTRLTVV.

The rearrangement links TRBV27 to TRBJ1-1; TRBD1 might be the D (6 bases). The CDR3 loop spans 17 amino acids. Trimming took 1 base from V and 2 from J, leaving 17 bases between them. Germline V gene data show CDR1 as MNHEY and CDR2 as SMNVEV (reference sequence). The CDR3 reads CASSLFGRTAVNTEAFF. CDR3 coding DNA: TGTGCCAGCAGTTTATTTGGGCGGACAGCGGTTAACACTGAAGCTTTCTTT.

This clonotype occurred many times. The chain uses TRBV6-4 and TRBJ2-1, with D uncertain. The length of the CDR3 is 13 residues. Trimming pared 4 bases from V and 9 bases from J, leaving 13 bases between. Germline assignment: CDR1 MRHNA and CDR2 SNTAGT. Here the CDR3 DNA reads TGTGCCAGCAGTGCGTCCGGAATCAGTGAGCAGTTCTTC. This encodes CASSASGISEQFF.